The entry below describes one T cell receptor beta chain. Its antigen is unidentified. Profiling relied on immunoSEQ multiplex PCR, and the TCRdb table lists in-frame clones only, not all of them. The sample has fewer than 120,000 clones, just under 95% seen once. These data belong to a study of T cell responses to AZD1222 COVID-19 vaccine. Study observations and caveats: After two AZD1222 doses, spike-specific TCR breadth and depth rose versus day 0.

The sequence derives from an adult who received the AZD1222 COVID-19 vaccine. The sequences come from peripheral blood, collected 28 days after the second AZD1222 dose.

The CDR3 is CASSGLSSGNTIYF. CDR3 in DNA: TGTGCCAGCAGTGGTCTGAGCTCTGGAAACACCATATATTTT. The rearrangement links TRBV25-1 to TRBJ1-3; no firm D call. The germline CDR1 and CDR2 sequences are MGHDK and SYGVNS. V was shortened by 4 bases and J by 0 bases, with 7 bases between the two germline ends. The CDR3 sequence is 14 residues long. Drawing the rest from reference TRBV25-1 and TRBJ1-3, the complete variable domain is EADIYQTPRYLVIGTGKKITLECSQTMGHDKMYWYQQDPGMELHLIHYSYGVNSTEKGDLSSESTVSRIRTEHFPLTLESARPSHTSQYLCASSGLSSGNTIYFGEGSWLTVV.